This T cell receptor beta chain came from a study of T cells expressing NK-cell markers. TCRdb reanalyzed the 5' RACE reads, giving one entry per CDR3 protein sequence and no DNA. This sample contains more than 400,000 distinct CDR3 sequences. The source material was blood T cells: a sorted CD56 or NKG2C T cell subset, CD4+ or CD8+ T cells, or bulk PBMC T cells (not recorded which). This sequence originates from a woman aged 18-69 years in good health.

This CDR3 reads CSATGGAGGTEAFF. The chain recombines TRBV20-1 with TRBJ1-1. The CDR3 consists of 14 residues. Per the germline V gene, CDR1 is DFQATT and CDR2 is SNEGSKA (reference sequence).